This TCR beta chain comes out of a study of shared clonotypes between healthy human individuals. Study background: CD4 naive and memory got three plates each, CD8 naive two, CD8 memory one. Findings and caveats of the study: It was the non-shared clonotypes that had lower generation probabilities than clonotypes shared by all four donors. Incomplete sequencing of sorted subsets was indicated by rarefaction despite large depth.

As to this clone: Its antigen remains unknown. Other DNA sequences in this sample translate to the same CDR3.

The assay was immunoSEQ multiplex PCR, and TCRdb's table has in-frame clones only and misses some. The table lists 950,000 to 1,100,000 clones, around 78% of them singletons, with 0.55% to 0.7% in the top ten. The V and J ends lost 4 bases and 0 bases respectively, with 12 bases between them. CDR3 length: 15 amino acids. Germline V gene lookup returns CDR1 SGHDT and CDR2 YYEEEE. The sample consisted of memory CD4+ T cells from PBMCs. Documented subset: CD45RA-negative fraction. The sequence derives from a man in his late teens or twenties in good health. Some clones in this sample may be carry-over from other donors' samples. This rearrangement joins TRBV5-6 to TRBJ2-3; tentatively, D is TRBD2 (5 bases). As DNA, the CDR3 is TGTGCCAGCAGCCCGGGCACGGGAAGCACAGATACGCAGTATTTT. Residues: CASSPGTGSTDTQYF. Full variable domain (remainder filled in from reference TRBV5-6 and TRBJ2-3): DAGVTQSPTHLIKTRGQQVTLRCSPKSGHDTVSWYQQALGQGPQFIFQYYEEEERQRGNFPDRFSGHQFPNYSSELNVNALLLGDSALYLCASSPGTGSTDTQYFGPGTRLTVL.